These 4 T cell receptor beta chains were all obtained from the same sample, sequenced in a study of Tregs in tolerant kidney transplant recipients. Sequenced by immunoSEQ multiplex PCR; TCRdb stores in-frame clones only, minus some. Counted here are 240,000 or so clones, roughly 80% occurring once; the ten biggest clones make up about 0.64%. Material: CD4+ T cells from blood. The receptors derive from a human donor in good health.

The chain is built from TRBV10-3 and TRBJ1-2; TRBD1 matches 8 bases. The CDR3 is made up of 13 amino acids. Germline CDR1 reads ENHRY; CDR2 reads SYGVKD. V dropped 10 bases and J dropped 3; count of bases not matched to a gene: 7. DNA of the CDR3: TGTGCCACCCAAGTGACAGGGGACTATGGCTACACCTTC. Protein sequence: CATQVTGDYGYTF.

This sequence joins TRBV19 and TRBJ2-1, with 9 bases identical to TRBD2. The CDR3 has 14 residues. CDR1 is LNHDA and CDR2 is SQIVND in the germline V gene (reference sequence). V was pared by 6 bases and J by 0 bases, with 0 bases of the junction left unmatched. The CDR3 region has the DNA TGTGCCAGTAGGCGGGAGGGCTCCTACAATGAGCAGTTCTTC. Protein sequence: CASRREGSYNEQFF.

The chain recombines TRBV5-4 with TRBJ2-3; 12 bases are shared with TRBD2. V shed 0 bases and J 1 base; nucleotides not matched to a gene: 9. The germline V gene encodes CDR1 SGHNT and CDR2 YYREEE (reference sequence). CDR3 length: 19 residues. CDR3 in amino acids: CASSLGASGRAGGTDTQYF. CDR3 bases: TGTGCCAGCAGCTTGGGGGCTAGCGGGAGGGCCGGAGGCACAGATACGCAGTATTTT.

The V call is TRBV2, the J call TRBJ1-1; D unresolved. CDR3 length: 11 residues. The V and J ends lost 6 bases and 3 bases respectively, with 5 bases between them. Germline assignment: CDR1 SNHLY and CDR2 FYNNEI. CDR3 protein: CASRTHTEAFF. CDR3 nucleotide sequence: TGTGCCAGCAGGACCCACACTGAAGCTTTCTTT.